This T cell receptor (beta chain) was retrieved from a study of blood T cell repertoires in COVID-19. In the original analysis: By means of reference gene primer amplification, nucleated cell counts were estimated. Generated by immunoSEQ multiplex PCR, the TCRdb table keeps only in-frame clones and is missing some. V and J calls and clone size are given by that table; D and trimming were obtained from the DNA. The sample contains about 390,000 clones, approximately 87% of which appear only once. This clone was recorded a few times. The V end was cut by 6 bases, the J end by 0 bases, with 17 bases between. The germline CDR1 and CDR2 sequences are SQVTM and ANQGSEA. The CDR3 sequence is 15 residues long. Living in roughly 25 US areas, the participants were between roughly 18 and 89 years of age. Participants' reported clinical history set cohort assignment.

The TCR originated in a woman in her 50s who had recovered from COVID-19. The chain has TRBV29-1 and TRBJ1-1, with D perhaps matching TRBD1 (6 bases). Sequencing was performed on PBMCs or T cells enriched from blood (not recorded which). CDR3 sequence: CSVTDRGTVNTEAFF. The CDR3 nucleotides read TGCAGCGTGACGGACAGAGGGACGGTGAACACTGAAGCTTTCTTT.